What follows is one TCR beta chain and its context. The antigen remains undetermined. This sample is drawn from a study of cytomegalovirus exposure and HLA in healthy donors. Study details: A subsequent analysis stated that the 120 or so validation repertoires were run on the same platform as the approximately 610 first-cohort repertoires.

The donors were part of the roughly 130-subject validation cohort, which stood apart from the roughly 700-subject first cohort. Clones were sequenced by immunoSEQ multiplex PCR, and TCRdb holds only the in-frame ones, with some missing. Among roughly 150,000 clones listed, more than 70% were seen once. Study outcomes and limitations: Specific recognition of CMV antigens was confirmed in vitro for a few chains (all CMV-associated).

This TCR came from a man between 18 and 35 years old in good health and CMV-seronegative. Material: PBMCs.

The CDR3 sequence is CASSLSTDTQYF. CDR3 in DNA: TGTGCCAGCAGCCTTAGCACAGATACGCAGTATTTT. The chain couples TRBV9 to TRBJ2-3; D remains unclear. This CDR3 has 12 amino acids. V dropped 4 bases and J dropped 0 bases, with 3 bases sitting between them. Germline values: CDR1 SGDLS, CDR2 YYNGEE. Based on the CDR3 plus reference TRBV9 and TRBJ2-3, the full variable domain is DSGVTQTPKHLITATGQRVTLRCSPRSGDLSVYWYQQSLDQGLQFLIQYYNGEERAKGNILERFSAQQFPDLHSELNLSSLELGDSALYFCASSLSTDTQYFGPGTRLTVL.